The rows below give T cell receptor beta chains drawn from one sample of a study of cytomegalovirus exposure and HLA in healthy donors. Clones were sequenced by immunoSEQ multiplex PCR, and TCRdb holds only the in-frame ones, with some missing. The sample carries 100,000 to 150,000 clones, roughly four fifths recorded once. What was sequenced was PBMCs. These receptors were collected from a woman aged 50 to 60 in good health and CMV-seropositive. The CDR3 runs from the conserved cysteine through the conserved F or W. The order of the fields is clone size, V gene, D gene, J gene, CDR3 DNA, CDR3 protein. D genes are given only for firm matches. The size entry is marked missing in some rows and otherwise reads once, few, many or a size class.

once	TRBV6-5	NA	TRBJ1-6	TGTGCCAGCAGTTACTCGACACAGGGAAATTCACCCCTCCACTTT	CASSYSTQGNSPLHF
NA	TRBV7-9	TRBD2	TRBJ2-1	TGTGCCAGCAGCACCAGACTAGCGGGGGGGCCAGGTGAGCAGTTCTTC	CASSTRLAGGPGEQFF
once	TRBV9	NA	TRBJ2-1	TGTGCCAGCAGCGTAGATAGTAGGAGGGACGAGCAGTTCTTC	CASSVDSRRDEQFF
NA	TRBV2	TRBD2	TRBJ2-3	TGTGCCAGCTGGGGAGCGGGGGGAACAGATACGCAGTATTTT	CASWGAGGTDTQYF
NA	TRBV5-1	NA	TRBJ1-2	TGCGCCAGCAGTAGGGAGGTTGGCTATGGCTACACCTTC	CASSREVGYGYTF
NA	TRBV10-3	TRBD1	TRBJ2-7	TGTGCCATCGAGGGACAGGGGGGTTCCGAGCAGTACTTC	CAIEGQGGSEQYF
once	TRBV27	NA	TRBJ2-3	TGTGCCAGCAAACTCCAGGCCATAAAGACAGATACGCAGTATTTT	CASKLQAIKTDTQYF
few	TRBV12-5	TRBD1	TRBJ2-3	TGTGCTAGTGGGCCGGACAGGGGAATGCCAGATACGCAGTATTTT	CASGPDRGMPDTQYF
NA	TRBV6-1	TRBD1	TRBJ1-3	TGTGCCAGCAGTGCATCGGGGACAGGGGTCGGAAACACCATATATTTT	CASSASGTGVGNTIYF
NA	TRBV5-5	NA	TRBJ1-6	TGTGCCAGCGGACCCTACGCGGGCTATAATTCACCCCTCCACTTT	CASGPYAGYNSPLHF
NA	TRBV7-9	NA	TRBJ2-1	TGTGCCAGCAGCCACCCCTCACAAGGAGCGGATGAGCAGTTCTTC	CASSHPSQGADEQFF
few	TRBV5-1	TRBD2	TRBJ2-2	TGCGCCAGCAGCTTGACGGGACTAGCGGACGGGGAGCTGTTTTTT	CASSLTGLADGELFF
NA	TRBV28	NA	TRBJ1-2	TGTGCCAGCAGTTTAGTCCAAACGGGTCGGTCTGGCTACACCTTC	CASSLVQTGRSGYTF
NA	TRBV18	TRBD1	TRBJ2-7	TGTGCCAGCTCAGACGGGACAGGGGTCTTGGAGCAGTACTTC	CASSDGTGVLEQYF
NA	TRBV7-2	TRBD2	TRBJ2-7	TGTGCCAGCAGACCGAGGACTAGCCCGTACGAGCAGTACTTC	CASRPRTSPYEQYF
once	TRBV13	TRBD1	TRBJ2-6	TGTGCCAGCAGCATCAGGGGGACCTCTGGGGCCAACGTCCTGACTTTC	CASSIRGTSGANVLTF
NA	TRBV9	TRBD2	TRBJ2-5	TGTGCCAGCAGCGTGTGGGGGGGAGAGACCCAGTACTTC	CASSVWGGETQYF
few	TRBV12-5	TRBD2	TRBJ2-1	TGTGCTAGTGGTTTGTCAAACCGAATCGGGGATCTACTAGCGGGGGGTCGAACCTACAATGAGCAGTTCTTC	CASGLSNRIGDLLAGGRTYNEQFF
NA	TRBV27	TRBD1	TRBJ2-7	TGTGCCAGCAGTAGAGGGACAGCGGACGAGCAGTACTTC	CASSRGTADEQYF
NA	TRBV18	NA	TRBJ1-5	TGTGCCAGCTCACCAGGTGTAGGGGTGCTCAATCAGCCCCAGCATTTT	CASSPGVGVLNQPQHF
NA	TRBV5-1	TRBD1	TRBJ2-2	TGCGCCAGCAGGGTCCTGCGCCAGGGGGACACCGGGGAGCTGTTTTTT	CASRVLRQGDTGELFF
NA	TRBV10-1	NA	TRBJ1-1	TGCGCCAGCAGTTTGGAGAGGAACACTGAAGCTTTCTTT	CASSLERNTEAFF
few	TRBV6-6	TRBD2	TRBJ2-6	TGTGCCAGCAGTTATGCGGGGGCTGGGGCCAACGTCCTGACTTTC	CASSYAGAGANVLTF
NA	TRBV10-3	NA	TRBJ2-5	TGTGCCATCAGTGTGCGGGGGCCTCAAGAGACCCAGTACTTC	CAISVRGPQETQYF
NA	TRBV2	NA	TRBJ1-3	TGTGCCAGCAGGCGGGACGGGGCGGTTTCTGGAAACACCATATATTTT	CASRRDGAVSGNTIYF
NA	TRBV10-3	NA	TRBJ2-7	TGTGCCACCGAGGGCGAAACCGGGACACCCTACGAGCAGTACTTC	CATEGETGTPYEQYF
NA	TRBV18	NA	TRBJ2-3	TGTGCCAGCTCACCACCGGGGGGGCTCACAGATACGCAGTATTTT	CASSPPGGLTDTQYF
NA	TRBV10-3	NA	TRBJ1-3	TGTGCCATCAGTGAAAACTTGATCTCTGGAAACACCATATATTTT	CAISENLISGNTIYF
NA	TRBV19	NA	TRBJ2-3	TGTGCCAGTAGTATAGCGAGGGCAGATACGCAGTATTTT	CASSIARADTQYF
few	TRBV7-9	NA	TRBJ2-2	TGTGCCAGCAGCTTAGTCGGGGGAGGTGAGACCGGGGAGCTGTTTTTT	CASSLVGGGETGELFF
NA	TRBV19	NA	TRBJ1-5	TGTGCCAGTAGCGAGAGCAATCAGCCCCAGCATTTT	CASSESNQPQHF
NA	TRBV18	NA	TRBJ1-1	TGTGCCAGCTCACCAGGGCTCCTGGACACTGAAGCTTTCTTT	CASSPGLLDTEAFF
NA	TRBV5-5	TRBD1	TRBJ2-1	TGTGCCAGCAGATCCCCGGGACAGGGGGCCCTCAATGAGCAGTTCTTC	CASRSPGQGALNEQFF
once	TRBV10-1	TRBD2	TRBJ2-3	TGCGCCAGCAGTCGCGGGGGGGCCACGACAGATACGCAGTATTTT	CASSRGGATTDTQYF
NA	TRBV2	NA	TRBJ1-2	TGTGCCAGCAGTGAAATCCCGAGGTCAAACTATGGCTACACCTTC	CASSEIPRSNYGYTF
NA	TRBV6-5	NA	TRBJ1-3	TGTGCCAGCAGTTACGGGTCAGGAATAGCTGGAAACACCATATATTTT	CASSYGSGIAGNTIYF
NA	TRBV10-1	NA	TRBJ1-4	TGCGCCACCAGGGACATCGGCGCTAATGAAAAACTGTTTTTT	CATRDIGANEKLFF
NA	TRBV5-4	TRBD1	TRBJ1-2	TGTGCCAGCAGGCAGGACAGGCCTAACTATGGCTACACCTTC	CASRQDRPNYGYTF
NA	TRBV6-6	NA	TRBJ1-6	TGTGCCAGCAGTTTACAGGGACCTAATTCACCCCTCCACTTT	CASSLQGPNSPLHF
NA	TRBV7-8	NA	TRBJ1-4	TGTGCCAGCAGCTTAGGAAGGGGCCGGACGGGTGAAAAACTGTTTTTT	CASSLGRGRTGEKLFF
NA	TRBV6-6	TRBD1	TRBJ1-4	TGTGCCAGTTTACAGGGGGGCCGGGAAAAACTGTTTTTT	CASLQGGREKLFF
NA	TRBV9	TRBD1	TRBJ2-2	TGTGCCAGCAGCCCCCGGGGACAGCTTAACACCGGGGAGCTGTTTTTT	CASSPRGQLNTGELFF
NA	TRBV28	TRBD2	TRBJ2-1	TGTGCCAGCAGCCCCGGGACTAGCGGGTACAATGAGCAGTTCTTC	CASSPGTSGYNEQFF
NA	TRBV6-6	NA	TRBJ1-5	TGTGCCAGCAGGGGAACAGGGTTTGGCCAGCCCCAGCATTTT	CASRGTGFGQPQHF
NA	TRBV19	TRBD1	TRBJ1-5	TGTGCCAGTAGTATAGGCGGGGACAGTTTATATAGCAATCAGCCCCAGCATTTT	CASSIGGDSLYSNQPQHF
few	TRBV5-1	NA	TRBJ1-2	TGCGCCAGCAGCACACAGGAATATGGCTACACCTTC	CASSTQEYGYTF
NA	TRBV6-1	NA	TRBJ1-2	TGTGCCAGCAGTGAAACAAATAACTATGGCTACACCTTC	CASSETNNYGYTF
few	TRBV25-1	NA	TRBJ1-1	TGTGCCAGCAGTGAAAACAGGAACACTGAAGCTTTCTTT	CASSENRNTEAFF
NA	TRBV13	TRBD1	TRBJ2-7	TGTGCCAGCAGCTCGACAGGGGGCGCCGGGTACGAGCAGTACTTC	CASSSTGGAGYEQYF
NA	TRBV6-4	TRBD2	TRBJ2-1	TGTGCCAGCAGGGACTACCTTGGGCTAGCGGGGGGCTTAAGCTCCTACAATGAGCAGTTCTTC	CASRDYLGLAGGLSSYNEQFF
NA	TRBV4-1	NA	TRBJ1-5	TGCGCCAGCAGCCTCGTTTTCGGGTTTGGTAGCAATCAGCCCCAGCATTTT	CASSLVFGFGSNQPQHF
NA	TRBV6-5	NA	TRBJ1-6	TGTGCCAGCAGTTACGAGGAGGAAACCTATAATTCACCCCTCCACTTT	CASSYEEETYNSPLHF
NA	TRBV19	NA	TRBJ1-6	TGTGCCAGTAGACCCGTGGGGAGAAGCCTTTCACCCCTCCACTTT	CASRPVGRSLSPLHF
NA	TRBV4-1	NA	TRBJ1-1	TGCGCCAGCAGCCCGCGGGGTCTGAACACTGAAGCTTTCTTT	CASSPRGLNTEAFF
NA	TRBV7-3	NA	TRBJ2-3	TGTGCCAGCAGCTTAACCGGGGTCACAGATACGCAGTATTTT	CASSLTGVTDTQYF